This T cell receptor beta chain derives from a study of blood T cell repertoires in COVID-19. Across the study: Some COVID-19 samples were acute and others convalescent; all came from the United States, Italy and Spain. Sources were T cells, B-cell-depleted T cells, or PBMCs; the material itself was cDNA or gDNA.

With V trimmed by 5 bases and J by 0 bases, 6 bases remained unmatched. The CDR3 has 16 amino acids. CDR1 and CDR2 (germline): KGHSH, LQKENI. Authors' data handling: Researchers report that nucleated cell counts were estimated from reference gene primer amplification. Clones were read by immunoSEQ multiplex PCR, and TCRdb kept only the in-frame ones, dropping some. Clonal size and the V and J genes are those of that table, whereas D and trimming came from the DNA. The table shows roughly 90,000 clones, with approximately 80% occurring only once. The specimen was peripheral blood. The TCR originated in a human donor in a cohort sampled during active COVID-19. The rearrangement joins TRBV18 to TRBJ2-2; 7 nucleotides match TRBD1. The CDR3, as DNA: TGTGCCAGCTCATCCGACAGGGCCGCGAACACCGGGGAGCTGTTTTTT. It specifies CASSSDRAANTGELFF.